Sequencing of this T cell receptor (beta chain) was carried out in a study of blood T cell repertoires in COVID-19. Study-wide context: The cDNA or gDNA used as material had been derived from T cells, B-cell-depleted T cells, or PBMCs.

The germline V gene encodes CDR1 LGHNA and CDR2 YNFKEQ. V lost 0 bases and J lost 5, with 7 bases in between. CDR3 length equals 13 residues. Sequencing used immunoSEQ multiplex PCR; TCRdb keeps in-frame clones, though not all of them. The data contain 250,000 to 350,000 clones, over 75% of them singletons. The sample comprised PBMCs or T cells enriched from blood (not recorded which). The TCR was taken from a young woman who had recovered from COVID-19. The chain has TRBV4-2 and TRBJ1-2; unclear D gene. DNA of the CDR3: TGTGCCAGCAGCCAAGATCTTGAGTATGGCTACACCTTC. Amino acid sequence: CASSQDLEYGYTF.